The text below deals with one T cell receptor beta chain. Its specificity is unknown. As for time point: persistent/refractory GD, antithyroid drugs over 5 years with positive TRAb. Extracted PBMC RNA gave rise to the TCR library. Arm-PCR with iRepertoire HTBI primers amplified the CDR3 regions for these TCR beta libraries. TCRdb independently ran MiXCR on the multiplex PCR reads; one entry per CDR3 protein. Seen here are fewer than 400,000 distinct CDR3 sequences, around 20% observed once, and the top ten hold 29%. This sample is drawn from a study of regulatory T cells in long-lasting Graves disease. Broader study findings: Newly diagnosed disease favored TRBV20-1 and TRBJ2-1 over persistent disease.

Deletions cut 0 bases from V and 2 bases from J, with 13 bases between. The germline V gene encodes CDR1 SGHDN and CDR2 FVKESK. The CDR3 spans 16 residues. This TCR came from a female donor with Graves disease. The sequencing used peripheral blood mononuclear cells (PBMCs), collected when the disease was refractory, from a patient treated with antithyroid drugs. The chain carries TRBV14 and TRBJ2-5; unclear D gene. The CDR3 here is CASSQDLGIYQETQYF. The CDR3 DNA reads TGTGCCAGCAGCCAAGATTTAGGGATATATCAAGAGACCCAGTACTTC.